Presented here are 15 T cell receptor beta chains from one specimen sequenced in a study of cytomegalovirus exposure and HLA in healthy donors. Both 60 Vbeta primers and 13 Jbeta primers went into the PCR. The assay was immunoSEQ multiplex PCR, and TCRdb's table has in-frame clones only and misses some. This sample has 150,000 to 200,000 clones, with 12% found just once. What was sequenced was PBMCs. These receptors all stem from a man in his forties or fifties in good health and CMV-seropositive.

A word on this clone: The germline gene is not matched at one end of the junction; a read error may be the cause. The same CDR3 is also encoded by other DNA sequences in this sample. The rearrangement uses TRBV6-5 and TRBJ1-2; D might be TRBD1 (6 bases). The germline V gene encodes CDR1 MNHEY and CDR2 SVGAGI. The CDR3 extends over 14 amino acids. Written as DNA, the CDR3 is TGTGCCAGTAGTTACCTGGGGCAGGGGCATGGCTACACCTTC. As protein: CASSYLGQGHGYTF.

This chain uses TRBV6-1 with TRBJ2-5; D unresolved. The CDR3 has 12 amino acids. The V gene lost 2 bases and the J gene lost 7 bases, with 8 bases spanning the gap. Germline CDR1 MNHNS, CDR2 SASEGT. The CDR3 nucleotides read TGTGCCAGCAGTGAATCTAGAGGGACCCAGTACTTC. Residues: CASSESRGTQYF.

This clone came up a few times. The gene calls are TRBV4-3 and TRBJ2-1, with D perhaps matching TRBD2 (5 bases). The CDR3 has 16 amino acids. Germline V lookup: CDR1 LGHNA, CDR2 YSLEER. The germline V and J ends were trimmed by 0 bases and 2 bases, with 11 bases remaining between them. CDR3 DNA sequence: TGCGCCAGCAGCCAAGATCCAAGCGGAACCTACAATGAGCAGTTCTTC. Translation: CASSQDPSGTYNEQFF.

The chain is built from TRBV9 and TRBJ2-5; D gene unclear. The CDR3 runs 14 residues. Germline values: CDR1 SGDLS, CDR2 YYNGEE. V was clipped by 0 bases and J by 4 bases, with 10 bases between them. CDR3 nucleotides: TGTGCCAGCAGCGTAGAGGCCTGGGCAGAGACCCAGTACTTC. Encoded protein: CASSVEAWAETQYF.

This clone was seen a handful of times. The rearrangement joins TRBV5-1 to TRBJ2-1, with a tentative D call TRBD2 (6 bases). CDR3 length: 17 amino acids. Germline V CDR1 and CDR2: SGHRS, YFSETQ. V lost 4 bases to trimming and J lost 0 bases, with 17 bases between them. CDR3 residues: CASSASPSAVSYNEQFF. The CDR3 nucleotides read TGCGCCAGCAGCGCGTCCCCTAGCGCCGTCTCCTACAATGAGCAGTTCTTC.

In DNA, the CDR3 is TGTGCCAGCAGTTTAAGTCTCGGGGGATATGGCTACACCTTC. It translates to CASSLSLGGYGYTF. V is TRBV28 and J is TRBJ1-2; D is possibly TRBD1 (5 bases). The CDR3 is made up of 14 amino acids. Germline CDR1 is MDHEN and CDR2 is SYDVKM. Trimming took 2 bases from V and 5 from J, leaving 12 bases between them.

The chain is built from TRBV2 and TRBJ2-7, with 7 bases identical to TRBD1. J lost 0 bases, V lost 9 bases, and 5 bases had no gene match. Germline CDR1 and CDR2: SNHLY and FYNNEI. The CDR3 contains 13 residues. CDR3 DNA: TGTGCCAGAGAAAGACAGGGCTCCTACGAGCAGTACGTC. It translates to CARERQGSYEQYV.

The V gene is TRBV11-3, the J gene TRBJ2-7; 10 positions match TRBD1. Germline V lookup: CDR1 SGHNT, CDR2 YENEEA. V lost 2 bases to trimming and J lost 1 base; unmatched junction nucleotides: 5. The CDR3 length is 16 residues. In nucleotides, the CDR3 is TGTGCCAGCAGCTTAATTGGACAGGGGGGATCCTACGAGCAGTACTTC. Its translation: CASSLIGQGGSYEQYF.

V is TRBV4-2 and J is TRBJ1-6, with TRBD1 matching 7 bases. The CDR3 is 18 amino acids. Germline CDR1 is LGHNA and CDR2 is YNFKEQ. V lost 0 bases, J lost 8 bases, and 13 bases stayed unmatched. Here the CDR3 DNA reads TGTGCCAGCAGCCAAGACCCTGGGTTGGCAGGGGGTTATTCACCCCTCCACTTT. Protein sequence: CASSQDPGLAGGYSPLHF.

The CDR3 DNA reads as TGTGCCAGCAGGGGGGGGACCGGCAGGGCTGAAGCTTTCTTT. This codes for CASRGGTGRAEAFF. The chain carries TRBV25-1 and TRBJ1-1; D perhaps matches TRBD1 (5 bases). The germline V and J ends were trimmed by 6 bases and 6 bases, with 17 bases remaining between them. The CDR3 runs 14 residues. Germline assignment: CDR1 MGHDK and CDR2 SYGVNS.

The chain combines TRBV7-9 with TRBJ2-5; 10 bases are shared with TRBD2. Germline V gene lookup returns CDR1 SEHNR and CDR2 FQNEAQ (reference sequence). V dropped 6 bases and J dropped 0; count of bases not matched to a gene: 7. The CDR3 spans 16 residues. Here the CDR3 reads CASRTSSGGHQETQYF. The CDR3 DNA follows: TGTGCCAGCAGAACATCTAGCGGGGGCCACCAAGAGACCCAGTACTTC.

This clone was counted a few times. The chain uses TRBV13 and TRBJ2-1; D is unresolved. The germline V gene has CDR1 PRHDT and CDR2 FYEKMQ (reference sequence). V lost 5 bases and J lost 3, with 8 bases in between. The CDR3 is 13 amino acids. CDR3: CASSAGGYNEQFF. The CDR3 DNA reads as TGTGCCAGCAGCGCAGGTGGCTACAATGAGCAGTTCTTC.

The chain joins TRBV5-6 to TRBJ1-5; perhaps TRBD1 as D (5 bases). Trimming took off 1 base at V and 7 bases at J, with 12 bases between the two ends. Germline lookup yields CDR1 SGHDT and CDR2 YYEEEE. This CDR3 is 14 amino acids long. CDR3 DNA: TGTGCCAGCAGCTTGAGAGGGAGGGACCAGCCCCAGCATTTT. Encoded protein: CASSLRGRDQPQHF.

This clone was counted a few times. The chain couples TRBV6-1 to TRBJ1-6; D might be TRBD1 (6 bases). The CDR3 extends over 15 amino acids. Trimming took 4 bases from V and 8 from J, leaving 15 bases between them. CDR1 and CDR2 (germline): MNHNS, SASEGT. In DNA form, the CDR3 reads TGTGCCAGCAGTGGGGCAGGGGTTTTTTATTCACCCCTCCACTTT. Translating it yields CASSGAGVFYSPLHF.

The chain uses TRBV4-3 and TRBJ2-5, with a weak D call TRBD1 (6 bases). This CDR3 region has 15 residues. Trimming shortened V by 2 bases and J by 5 bases, and 15 bases separated the two germline ends. The germline CDR1 and CDR2 sequences are LGHNA and YSLEER. The CDR3 region is CASSQFQGFQETQYF. The CDR3 nucleotides are TGCGCCAGCAGCCAATTCCAGGGGTTTCAGGAGACCCAGTACTTC.